The next 19 T cell receptor beta chains were all read from a single sample in a study of Ad26.COV2.S vaccination and SARS-CoV-2 variants. Stated treatment: some 20 received Ad26.COV2.S at low or high dose, single or two shots; about 5 received placebo; per-sample allocation not given. All samples were drawn on day 63, counting from the first vaccine or placebo injection. Libraries were prepared by immunoSEQ multiplex PCR; TCRdb keeps only in-frame clonotypes and omits some of them. In the table there are roughly 410,000 clones, 83% of which are singletons. Sample: peripheral blood, taken in a trial of Ad26.COV2.S vaccine versus placebo. These receptors were collected from a person between 18 and 65 years old who received the Ad26.COV2.S COVID-19 vaccine or a placebo.

This clone was observed a few times. The chain employs TRBV4-1 and TRBJ1-6; no firm D call. Germline V lookup: CDR1 MGHRA, CDR2 YSYEKL. V lost 2 bases and J lost 9, with 14 bases in between. The CDR3 is 15 residues long. This CDR3 is CASSQFGKEGSPLHF. The CDR3 DNA reads TGCGCCAGCAGCCAATTCGGCAAGGAGGGTTCACCCCTCCACTTT.

J is TRBJ1-1 and V is TRBV7-9; 8 nucleotides line up with TRBD1. Unmatched junction bases numbered 6, after V lost 1 base and J lost 5 bases. Germline V gives CDR1 SEHNR, CDR2 FQNEAQ (reference sequence). This CDR3 contains 15 residues. DNA for the CDR3: TGTGCCAGCAGCTTAGTCTCAGGGGGCCGGACTGAAGCTTTCTTT. The encoded protein is CASSLVSGGRTEAFF. The variable domain in full, with the rest retrieved from reference TRBV7-9 and TRBJ1-1, is DTGVSQNPRHKITKRGQNVTFRCDPISEHNRLYWYRQTLGQGPEFLTYFQNEAQLEKSRLLSDRFSAERPKGSFSTLEIQRTEQGDSAMYLCASSLVSGGRTEAFFGQGTRLTVV.

V and J are TRBV9 and TRBJ1-2; D gene uncertain. V was trimmed by 3 bases and J by 8 bases, leaving 17 bases between them. This CDR3 region has 14 residues. CDR1 and CDR2 from the germline V gene are SGDLS and YYNGEE. The CDR3 DNA reads as TGTGCCAGCAGCGCGACATATCCCGTAAGGGGCTACACCTTC. It encodes CASSATYPVRGYTF.

J is TRBJ1-2 and V is TRBV6-2 or TRBV6-3, with D perhaps matching TRBD1 (5 bases). CDR3 size: 16 residues. The V end lost 5 bases, the J end lost 5 bases, and 21 bases lay between the germline ends. CDR1 is MNHEY and CDR2 is SVGEGT in the germline V gene. The CDR3 sequence: CASSPGLRGFRYGYTF. CDR3 in DNA: TGTGCCAGCAGTCCAGGGTTAAGAGGGTTTCGGTATGGCTACACCTTC.

V and J are TRBV24-1 and TRBJ2-3; either TRBD1 or TRBD2 may fit D (5 bases each). V was shortened by 0 bases and J by 0 bases, with 9 bases between the two germline ends. Germline values: CDR1 KGHDR, CDR2 SFDVKD. This CDR3 contains 16 residues. Here the CDR3 reads CATSDLGTASTDTQYF. The CDR3 bases are TGTGCCACCAGTGATTTGGGGACCGCCAGCACAGATACGCAGTATTTT.

J is TRBJ1-5 and V is TRBV6-6; the D is unclear. The germline V gene has CDR1 MNHNY and CDR2 SVGAGI (reference sequence). There are 11 residues in the CDR3. With 4 bases removed from V and 8 bases from J, the gap between germline ends came to 6 bases. This chain's CDR3 is CASSSREPQHF. DNA of the CDR3: TGTGCCAGCAGTTCTCGGGAGCCCCAGCATTTT.

This rearrangement joins TRBV18 to TRBJ2-3; the match to TRBD2 covers 13 bases. Germline values: CDR1 KGHSH, CDR2 LQKENI. The CDR3 has 17 residues. The trim removed 2 bases at V and 2 bases at J, leaving 4 bases unmatched. The CDR3 bases are TGTGCCAGCTCACCATTGGGACTAGCGGGAAACACAGATACGCAGTATTTT. It translates to CASSPLGLAGNTDTQYF.

This clone was counted a few times. This rearrangement joins TRBV5-6 to TRBJ1-2; TRBD1 is a possible D gene (6 bases). Trimming took off 0 bases at V and 3 bases at J, with 9 bases between the two ends. The CDR3 has 14 amino acids. Germline V lookup: CDR1 SGHDT, CDR2 YYEEEE. The CDR3 bases are TGTGCCAGCAGCTTGGGAGGACAGCACTATGGCTACACCTTC. As protein: CASSLGGQHYGYTF. Variable domain in full (rest from reference TRBV5-6 and TRBJ1-2): DAGVTQSPTHLIKTRGQQVTLRCSPKSGHDTVSWYQQALGQGPQFIFQYYEEEERQRGNFPDRFSGHQFPNYSSELNVNALLLGDSALYLCASSLGGQHYGYTFGSGTRLTVV.

This clone was seen a handful of times. V and J are TRBV12-5 and TRBJ2-3; maybe TRBD2 (6 bases). V was shortened by 6 bases and J by 2 bases, with 12 bases between the two germline ends. This CDR3 region has 14 residues. Germline V gene data show CDR1 as LGHNT and CDR2 as FRNRAP. CDR3 sequence (DNA): TGTGCTAGTGGCTGGCGGGAAGTCACAGATACGCAGTATTTT. Translating it yields CASGWREVTDTQYF.

The chain joins TRBV13 to TRBJ1-1; D is possibly TRBD1 (5 bases). V was clipped by 5 bases and J by 3 bases, with 16 bases between them. Germline V lookup: CDR1 PRHDT, CDR2 FYEKMQ (reference sequence). The CDR3 totals 15 residues. The CDR3 loop is CASSHRGALDTEAFF. The CDR3, as DNA: TGTGCCAGCAGCCATCGAGGGGCGTTGGACACTGAAGCTTTCTTT.

This clone was seen only a few times. J is TRBJ1-1 and V is TRBV7-3; no reliable D call. Trimming shortened V by 2 bases and J by 5 bases, and 9 bases separated the two germline ends. The CDR3 length is 13 residues. CDR1 and CDR2 from the germline V gene are SGHTA and FQGTGA. The CDR3 region has the DNA TGTGCCAGCAGCTTAGGAGGCCAGACTGAAGCTTTCTTT. This encodes CASSLGGQTEAFF.

The chain joins TRBV6-5 to TRBJ1-1, with D uncertain. CDR1 MNHEY and CDR2 SVGAGI come from the germline V gene. CDR3 length: 12 residues. V was trimmed by 7 bases and J by 4 bases, leaving 10 bases between them. This chain's CDR3 is CASTPRFTEAFF. The CDR3 DNA reads TGTGCCAGCACCCCTAGGTTCACTGAAGCTTTCTTT.

This chain joins TRBV12-3 or TRBV12-4 and TRBJ1-5; no definite D call. Trimming shortened V by 5 bases and J by 7 bases, and 12 bases separated the two germline ends. The length of the CDR3 is 13 residues. The CDR3 loop is CASSPGFKQPQHF. The CDR3, as DNA: TGTGCCAGCAGTCCGGGGTTCAAACAGCCCCAGCATTTT.

The chain employs TRBV2 and TRBJ2-1; D unresolved. V was cut by 5 bases and J by 0 bases, with 8 bases left in between. This CDR3 comprises 14 residues. From germline, CDR1 is SNHLY and CDR2 FYNNEI. CDR3 protein: CASSSYSSYNEQFF. The CDR3 DNA sequence: TGTGCCAGCAGTAGTTATAGCTCCTACAATGAGCAGTTCTTC.

The chain links TRBV25-1 to TRBJ2-3, with 10 bases that match TRBD2. Germline V CDR1 and CDR2: MGHDK, SYGVNS. This CDR3 region has 17 residues. The junction had 8 bases not matched to a gene; V was cut back by 2 bases and J by 3 bases. CDR3 sequence reads: CASSELAGADPTDTQYF. As DNA, the CDR3 is TGTGCCAGCAGTGAACTAGCGGGGGCGGACCCAACAGATACGCAGTATTTT.

The V call is TRBV3-1 (or the pseudogene TRBV3-2), the J call TRBJ2-7, with TRBD2 matching 7 bases. Trimming took 1 base from V and 0 from J; bases not matched to a gene: 21. The germline CDR1 and CDR2 sequences are LGHDT and YNNKEL (reference sequence). The CDR3 length is 21 residues. DNA for the CDR3: TGTGCCAGCAGCCAAGGGGGAGGGGCCCTCGGTATTCTCCGAAACTCCTACGAGCAGTACTTC. It encodes CASSQGGGALGILRNSYEQYF.

V and J are TRBV10-1 and TRBJ2-1; 9 nucleotides align to TRBD2. The CDR3 is made up of 16 amino acids. Trimming removed 5 bases from V and 6 bases from J; junction bases left unmatched: 11. The germline V gene encodes CDR1 WNHNN and CDR2 SYGVQD (reference sequence). DNA of the CDR3: TGCGCCAGCAGTTCGGATAGCGGGAGACGTCCCAATGAGCAGTTCTTC. Translated, it gives CASSSDSGRRPNEQFF.

V gene TRBV19 combines with J gene TRBJ1-3, with D tentatively TRBD1 (6 bases). V lost 6 bases to trimming and J lost 4 bases, with 13 bases between them. Germline values: CDR1 LNHDA, CDR2 SQIVND (reference sequence). The CDR3 sequence is 14 residues long. The CDR3 sequence: CASSLRTAGNTIYF. In DNA form, the CDR3 reads TGTGCCAGTAGCCTCCGGACAGCAGGAAACACCATATATTTT.

The chain carries TRBV2 and TRBJ2-3; 7 nucleotides line up with TRBD2. The germline CDR1 and CDR2 sequences are SNHLY and FYNNEI. V dropped 4 bases and J dropped 3; count of bases not matched to a gene: 10. This CDR3 region has 16 residues. CDR3 bases: TGTGCCAGCAGTGCCGAGCGGGGAACCGTAACAGATACGCAGTATTTT. Protein: CASSAERGTVTDTQYF.